Only a few counts were recorded for the clone carrying this T cell receptor beta chain. No antigen is known for it. This entry comes from a study of breast tumors, draining lymph nodes, adjacent tissues. Study-level results: Tumor and nontumor repertoires were significantly more similar in luminal-like than in basal-like breast cancer. The data were judged consistent with most tumor T cells coming from lymph node and expanding in tumor. Tumor repertoires ranked between lymph nodes and nontumor tissue in diversity, with V and J gene preferences.

TCRdb reprocessed the multiplex PCR reads with MiXCR, giving one entry per CDR3 protein. The sample lists fewer than 30,000 distinct CDR3 sequences; around 68% were seen once. The clonotype was recovered from a female donor with breast cancer. Some clones in this sample may be carry-over from other donors' samples. The sample taken for sequencing was tumor-adjacent breast tissue.

Here the CDR3 DNA reads TGCGCCAGCAGCTTGGCTCAGGGACAGCCCCAGCATTTT. Translation: CASSLAQGQPQHF. The gene calls are TRBV5-1 and TRBJ1-5, with D perhaps matching TRBD1 (5 bases). The V end was cut by 0 bases, the J end by 7 bases, with 8 bases between. CDR1 is SGHRS and CDR2 is YFSETQ in the germline V gene. The CDR3 runs to 13 residues.